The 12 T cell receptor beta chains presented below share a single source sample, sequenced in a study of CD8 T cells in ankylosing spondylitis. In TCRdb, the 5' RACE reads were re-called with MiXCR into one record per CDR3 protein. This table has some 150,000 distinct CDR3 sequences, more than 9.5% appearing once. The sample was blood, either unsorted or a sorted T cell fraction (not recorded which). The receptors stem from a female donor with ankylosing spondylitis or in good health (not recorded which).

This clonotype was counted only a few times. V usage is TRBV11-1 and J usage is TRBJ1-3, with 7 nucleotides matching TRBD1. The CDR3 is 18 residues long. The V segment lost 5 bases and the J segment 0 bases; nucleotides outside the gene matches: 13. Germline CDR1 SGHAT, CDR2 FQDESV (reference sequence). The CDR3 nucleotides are TGTGCCAGCAGCCCGAGGTCCCGACAGGGCTACTCTGGAAACACCATATATTTT. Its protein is CASSPRSRQGYSGNTIYF.

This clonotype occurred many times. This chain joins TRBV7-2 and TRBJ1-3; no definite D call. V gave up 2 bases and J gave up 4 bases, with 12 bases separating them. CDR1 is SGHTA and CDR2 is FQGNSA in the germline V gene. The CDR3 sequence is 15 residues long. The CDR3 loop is CASSLSELGGNTIYF. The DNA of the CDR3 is TGTGCCAGCAGCTTATCGGAATTGGGCGGAAACACCATATATTTT.

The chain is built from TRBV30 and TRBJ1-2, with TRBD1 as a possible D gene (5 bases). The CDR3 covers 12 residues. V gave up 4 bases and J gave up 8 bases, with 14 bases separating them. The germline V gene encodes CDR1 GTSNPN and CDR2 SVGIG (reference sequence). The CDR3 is CAWTRGPRGYTF. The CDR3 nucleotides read TGTGCCTGGACCCGGGGACCGAGGGGCTACACCTTC.

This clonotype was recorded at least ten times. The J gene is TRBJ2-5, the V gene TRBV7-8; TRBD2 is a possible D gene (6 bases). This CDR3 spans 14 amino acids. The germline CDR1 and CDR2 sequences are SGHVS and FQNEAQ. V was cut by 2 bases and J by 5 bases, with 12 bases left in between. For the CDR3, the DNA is TGTGCCAGCAGCTTATACGCGGGAAGGGAGACCCAGTACTTC. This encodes CASSLYAGRETQYF.

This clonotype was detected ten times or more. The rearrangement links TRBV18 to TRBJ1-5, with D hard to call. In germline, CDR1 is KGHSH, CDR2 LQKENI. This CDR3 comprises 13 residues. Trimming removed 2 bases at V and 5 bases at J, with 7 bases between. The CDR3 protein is CASSPGQDQPQHF. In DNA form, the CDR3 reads TGTGCCAGCTCACCAGGCCAGGATCAGCCCCAGCATTTT.

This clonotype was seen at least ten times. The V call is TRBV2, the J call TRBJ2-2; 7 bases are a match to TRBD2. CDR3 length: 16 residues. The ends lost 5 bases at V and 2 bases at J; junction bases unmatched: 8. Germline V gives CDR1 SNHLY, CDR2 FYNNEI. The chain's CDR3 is CASSYPGGGNTGELFF. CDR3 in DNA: TGTGCCAGCAGTTACCCGGGAGGAGGCAACACCGGGGAGCTGTTTTTT.

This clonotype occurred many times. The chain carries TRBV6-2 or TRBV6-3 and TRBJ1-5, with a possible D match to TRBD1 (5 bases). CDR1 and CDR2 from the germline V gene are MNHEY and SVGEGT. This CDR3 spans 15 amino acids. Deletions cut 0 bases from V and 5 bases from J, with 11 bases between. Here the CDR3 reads CASSYSGRVYQPQHF. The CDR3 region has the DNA TGTGCCAGCAGTTACTCGGGCAGGGTATATCAGCCCCAGCATTTT.

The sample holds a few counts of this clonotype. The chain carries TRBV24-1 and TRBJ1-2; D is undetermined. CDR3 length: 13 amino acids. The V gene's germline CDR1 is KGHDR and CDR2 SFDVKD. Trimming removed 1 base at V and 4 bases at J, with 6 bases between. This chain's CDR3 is CATSDFGLYGYTF. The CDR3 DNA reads TGTGCCACCAGTGATTTCGGTCTCTATGGCTACACCTTC.

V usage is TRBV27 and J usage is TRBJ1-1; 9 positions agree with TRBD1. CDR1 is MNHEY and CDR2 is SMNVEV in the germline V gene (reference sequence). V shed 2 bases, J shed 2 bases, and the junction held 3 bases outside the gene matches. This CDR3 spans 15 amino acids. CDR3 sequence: CASSLRDRANTEAFF. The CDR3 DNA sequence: TGTGCCAGCAGTTTAAGGGACAGGGCCAACACTGAAGCTTTCTTT.

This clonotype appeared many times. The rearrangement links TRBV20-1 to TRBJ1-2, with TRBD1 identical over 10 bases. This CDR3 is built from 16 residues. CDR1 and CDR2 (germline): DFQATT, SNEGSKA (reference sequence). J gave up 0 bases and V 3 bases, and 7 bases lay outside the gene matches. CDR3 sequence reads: CSASGTGEGANYGYTF. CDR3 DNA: TGCAGTGCTAGCGGGACAGGGGAGGGGGCTAACTATGGCTACACCTTC.

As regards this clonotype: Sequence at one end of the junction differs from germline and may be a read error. This CDR3 reads CASSLDPTSGTYDEQFF. In DNA, the CDR3 is TGTGCCAGCAGCCTAGATCCCACTAGCGGGACATACGATGAGCAGTTCTTC. This sequence joins TRBV11-3 and TRBJ2-1; 10 nucleotides line up with TRBD2. The germline CDR1 and CDR2 sequences are SGHNT and YENEEA. The length of the CDR3 is 17 residues. Together with reference TRBV11-3 and TRBJ2-1, the CDR3 gives the full variable domain: EAGVVQSPRYKIIEKKQPVAFWCNPISGHNTLYWYLQNLGQGPELLIRYENEEAVDDSQLPKDRFSAERLKGVDSTLKIQPAELGDSAVYLCASSLDPTSGTYDEQFFGPGTRLTVL.

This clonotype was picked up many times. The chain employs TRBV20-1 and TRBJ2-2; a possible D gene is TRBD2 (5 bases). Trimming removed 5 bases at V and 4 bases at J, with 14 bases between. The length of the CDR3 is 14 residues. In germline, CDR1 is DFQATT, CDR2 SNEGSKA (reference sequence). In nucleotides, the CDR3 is TGCAGTGCTCTATACTCAGAGGGCACCGGGGAGCTGTTTTTT. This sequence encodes CSALYSEGTGELFF.